These 9 T cell receptor beta chains were sequenced from one sample in a study of cytomegalovirus exposure and HLA in healthy donors. Vbeta (60) and Jbeta (13) primers were used in the PCR. Some clones are missing from TCRdb's copy, which holds only in-frame ones; the method was immunoSEQ multiplex PCR. The sample yields some 120,000 clones, less than 85% seen once. The sample taken for sequencing was PBMCs. The receptors here all came from a woman between 40 and 50 years old in good health and CMV-seropositive.

This chain joins TRBV27 and TRBJ1-2, with TRBD1 matching over 7 bases. Germline V gene lookup returns CDR1 MNHEY and CDR2 SMNVEV (reference sequence). V lost 5 bases, J lost 5 bases, and 11 bases stayed unmatched. This CDR3 comprises 15 residues. The DNA of the CDR3 is TGTGCCAGCAGTGGGCGGGGACAGAGTGGGTATGGCTACACCTTC. It is translated as CASSGRGQSGYGYTF.

This clone has a handful of counts. This chain uses TRBV2 with TRBJ2-5; 10 bases align to TRBD2. The end of the DNA is better explained by TRBJ2-7, so the J call may be wrong. Germline CDR1 and CDR2: SNHLY and FYNNEI. The CDR3 consists of 14 residues. CDR3 sequence reads: CASSPGLATDEQYF. CDR3 coding DNA: TGTGCCAGCAGTCCGGGACTAGCGACGGACGAGCAGTACTTC.

The V gene is TRBV7-9, the J gene TRBJ2-7; 11 bases agree with TRBD2. Trimming took 6 bases from V and 3 from J; bases not matched to a gene: 4. The germline V gene encodes CDR1 SEHNR and CDR2 FQNEAQ (reference sequence). The CDR3 consists of 14 residues. The CDR3 protein is CASRQTSGGYEQYF. The DNA of the CDR3 is TGTGCCAGCAGACAAACTAGCGGGGGCTACGAGCAGTACTTC.

This clone has a single count. V gene TRBV30 combines with J gene TRBJ1-1; a weak D match, TRBD1 (6 bases). The CDR3 loop spans 14 amino acids. Germline-derived CDR1 and CDR2 are GTSNPN and SVGIG (reference sequence). The CDR3 is CALDWGFRGAKAFF. The CDR3 DNA reads as TGTGCTCTGGATTGGGGATTCCGGGGGGCTAAAGCTTTCTTT.

The chain combines TRBV7-8 with TRBJ2-5; D is undetermined. Germline CDR1 reads SGHVS; CDR2 reads FQNEAQ. The CDR3 loop spans 14 amino acids. V dropped 4 bases and J dropped 4 bases, with 13 bases sitting between them. In DNA, the CDR3 is TGTGCCAGCAGCTCAAGGTGGGCAGCAGAGACCCAGTACTTC. Translation gives CASSSRWAAETQYF.

V is TRBV30 and J is TRBJ1-1; 8 bases fit TRBD1. Trimming at V came to 1 base and at J to 1 base, leaving 5 bases not matched to a gene. CDR1 and CDR2 from the germline V gene are GTSNPN and SVGIG (reference sequence). CDR3 length equals 15 residues. The CDR3 reads CAWSGWTGRNTEAFF. In nucleotides, the CDR3 is TGTGCCTGGAGTGGTTGGACAGGGAGGAACACTGAAGCTTTCTTT.

Points on this clone: The junction departs from germline at one end; a sequencing error may be responsible. J is TRBJ1-2 and V is TRBV29-1; D remains ambiguous. Germline V gene data show CDR1 as SQVTM and CDR2 as ANQGSEA. The CDR3 contains 12 residues. The CDR3 region has the DNA TGCAGCGTCGAAGGACGGGAGAATGGCTACACCTTC. Its protein product is CSVEGRENGYTF.

About this clone: Other DNA sequences from this sample encode an identical CDR3 as well. This rearrangement joins TRBV7-2 to TRBJ1-4, with D unclear. V gave up 1 base and J gave up 5 bases, with 8 bases separating them. The germline CDR1 and CDR2 sequences are SGHTA and FQGNSA. The CDR3 sequence is 14 residues long. The CDR3 loop is CASSLGGTNEKLFF. The CDR3 nucleotides are TGTGCCAGCAGCTTAGGAGGAACCAATGAAAAACTGTTTTTT.

This chain connects TRBV6-4 to TRBJ2-2; D might be TRBD2 (5 bases). With 7 bases removed from V and 7 bases from J, the gap between germline ends came to 19 bases. Germline assignment: CDR1 MRHNA and CDR2 SNTAGT. The CDR3 is made up of 15 amino acids. The DNA of the CDR3 is TGTGCCAGCAAGCGTTCGGGTGCGGGCAACGGGGAGCTGTTTTTT. This translates into CASKRSGAGNGELFF.